This is a list of T cell receptor beta chains from one sample in a study of blood T cells in healthy people across ages. A single record per CDR3 protein comes from TCRdb applying MiXCR to the 5' RACE reads. The table has more than 1,400,000 distinct CDR3 sequences, roughly 40% seen once. Input material: blood. The source is a young woman in good health. Each CDR3 is given with its conserved first and last residue. The D gene is left open where the match is weak. Size values are once, few and many counts, or a class for expanded clones, and some rows have none.

J	V	size	D	CDR3	DNA
TRBJ2-1	TRBV5-1	-	-	CASSGQLEYEQFF	TGCGCCAGCAGTGGGCAGCTTGAATATGAGCAGTTCTTC
TRBJ2-1	TRBV6-1	-	TRBD2	CASRLSTSGRYNNEQFF	TGTGCCAGCCGGTTGTCGACTAGCGGGAGATATAACAATGAGCAGTTCTTC
TRBJ2-5	TRBV4-1	-	-	CASSFAPTREETQYF	TGCGCCAGCAGTTTTGCCCCAACTAGGGAAGAGACCCAGTACTTC
TRBJ1-1	TRBV20-1	-	TRBD1	CSARDQEGAITEAFF	TGCAGTGCTAGAGATCAAGAGGGGGCGATCACTGAAGCTTTCTTT
TRBJ1-2	TRBV7-9	-	-	CAGGPQRENRNYGYTF	TGTGCCGGGGGCCCCCAGAGGGAAAACAGAAACTATGGCTACACCTTC
TRBJ2-4	TRBV20-1	few	TRBD1	CSASPTGTGENIQYF	TGCAGTGCTAGCCCCACCGGGACAGGGGAAAACATTCAGTACTTC
TRBJ2-1	TRBV2	-	-	CASREHTTQFF	TGTGCCAGCCGGGAGCATACCACGCAGTTCTTC
TRBJ2-5	TRBV4-2	once	TRBD2	CASSQEEGREGTQYF	TGTGCCAGCAGCCAAGAGGAGGGCAGGGAGGGGACCCAGTACTTC
TRBJ1-1	TRBV5-1	-	TRBD1	CASSWVSDRAEAFF	TGCGCCAGCAGCTGGGTCTCGGACAGGGCTGAAGCTTTCTTT
TRBJ2-3	TRBV27	-	TRBD2	CASIGLAGNDTQYF	TGTGCCAGCATCGGACTAGCGGGGAACGATACGCAGTATTTT
TRBJ2-5	TRBV20-1	-	-	CSAGIQGKETQYF	TGCAGTGCTGGAATACAGGGTAAAGAGACCCAGTACTTC
TRBJ1-6	TRBV10-3	few	-	CAISDGGDNSPLHF	TGTGCCATCAGTGATGGGGGGGATAATTCACCCCTCCACTTT
TRBJ1-4	TRBV7-9	-	-	CASSWDTSTNEKLFF	TGTGCCAGCAGCTGGGACACCTCAACTAATGAAAAACTGTTTTTT
TRBJ2-1	TRBV10-3	few	-	CAIRGAGGNEQFF	TGTGCCATCAGGGGAGCGGGTGGCAATGAGCAGTTCTTC
TRBJ1-1	TRBV6-1	-	-	CASSELMVGYAFF	TGTGCCAGCAGTGAATTGATGGTAGGCTACGCTTTCTTT
TRBJ2-7	TRBV4-2	-	-	CASSRGIFYEQYF	TGTGCCAGCAGCCGGGGGATTTTTTACGAGCAGTACTTC
TRBJ2-7	TRBV29-1	few	-	CSVEVGAGVSYEQYF	TGCAGCGTAGAGGTCGGGGCAGGGGTCTCCTACGAGCAGTACTTC
TRBJ1-5	TRBV4-1	-	-	CASSRGLSRWDQPQHF	TGCGCCAGCAGCCGAGGGCTATCCCGGTGGGATCAGCCCCAGCATTTT
TRBJ1-1	TRBV5-1	-	-	CASSLRSPATEAFF	TGCGCCAGCAGCCTCCGGTCCCCGGCGACTGAAGCTTTCTTT
TRBJ1-1	TRBV7-9	-	-	CAYGSGAEAFF	TGTGCCTACGGGTCGGGGGCTGAAGCTTTCTTT
TRBJ2-1	TRBV10-3	many	TRBD2	CAISESGGEYNEQFF	TGTGCCATCAGTGAGTCTGGGGGGGAATACAATGAGCAGTTCTTC
TRBJ2-2	TRBV7-3	-	-	CASSLTPWQGANTGELFF	TGTGCCAGCAGCTTAACCCCCTGGCAGGGCGCGAACACCGGGGAGCTGTTTTTT
TRBJ2-7	TRBV4-1	few	-	CASSQVHPWGRAPYEQYF	TGCGCCAGCAGCCAAGTACATCCCTGGGGCAGGGCCCCCTACGAGCAGTACTTC
TRBJ1-4	TRBV3-1	few	TRBD1	CASSQEQGLYGKLFF	TGTGCCAGCAGCCAAGAACAGGGGTTATATGGAAAACTGTTTTTT
TRBJ1-6	TRBV12-3/TRBV12-4	-	-	CASSKAGTPNSPLHF	TGTGCCAGCAGTAAGGCCGGGACACCGAATTCACCCCTCCACTTT
TRBJ2-5	TRBV5-1	few	-	CASSPQSSLETQYF	TGCGCCAGCAGCCCCCAGTCGAGTTTGGAGACCCAGTACTTC
TRBJ2-3	TRBV12-3/TRBV12-4	many	-	CASSPSGRRTDTQYF	TGTGCCAGCAGTCCCTCTGGGAGGCGCACAGATACGCAGTATTTT
TRBJ1-5	TRBV9	few	-	CASSVVADQPQHF	TGTGCCAGCAGCGTAGTAGCGGATCAGCCCCAGCATTTT
TRBJ2-1	TRBV6-5	-	TRBD1	CASTLLGTGGYIEQFF	TGTGCCAGCACCCTCCTGGGGACAGGGGGGTACATTGAGCAGTTCTTC
TRBJ1-6	TRBV3-1	few	TRBD1	CASSQEQGLNSPLHF	TGTGCCAGCAGCCAAGAACAGGGGCTTAATTCACCCCTCCACTTT
TRBJ2-1	TRBV7-2	few	TRBD2	CASSYRTSGSGEQFF	TGTGCCAGCAGCTATAGGACTAGCGGGAGTGGTGAGCAGTTCTTC
TRBJ2-1	TRBV29-1	-	-	CGVGREQFF	TGCGGCGTTGGGCGAGAGCAGTTCTTC
TRBJ1-4	TRBV28	-	-	CASSPQLDIDILEKLFF	TGTGCCAGCAGTCCCCAATTGGACATCGACATATTGGAAAAACTGTTTTTT
TRBJ2-1	TRBV9	few	-	CASSDSGWGNEQFF	TGTGCCAGCAGCGATTCGGGGTGGGGTAATGAGCAGTTCTTC
TRBJ2-4	TRBV6-6	few	-	CASSYSFGLAKNIQYF	TGTGCCAGCAGTTACTCTTTCGGGCTAGCCAAAAACATTCAGTACTTT
TRBJ2-5	TRBV3-1	-	TRBD1	CASSLTTGKETQYF	TGTGCCAGCAGCCTTACGACAGGGAAAGAGACCCAGTACTTC
TRBJ2-3	TRBV28	few	TRBD2	CASTPSGGDTDTQYF	TGTGCCAGCACCCCTAGCGGGGGTGACACAGATACGCAGTATTTT
TRBJ2-7	TRBV29-1	few	TRBD2	CSVGPGTSGRAPGYEQYF	TGCAGCGTTGGCCCCGGGACTAGCGGGAGGGCCCCCGGCTACGAGCAGTACTTC
TRBJ2-1	TRBV27	-	-	CASSTPLGEQFF	TGTGCCAGCAGCACACCCCTCGGTGAGCAGTTCTTC
TRBJ2-7	TRBV7-9	once	-	CASSLQGPFPEQYF	TGTGCCAGCAGCTTACAGGGTCCTTTCCCCGAGCAGTACTTC
TRBJ1-2	TRBV7-9	-	-	CASSLGGGSDGYTF	TGTGCCAGCAGCTTAGGTGGGGGATCGGATGGCTACACCTTC
TRBJ1-1	TRBV5-1	-	-	CASSSKGTVSPNTEAFF	TGCGCCAGCAGCTCCAAGGGGACGGTCAGTCCGAACACTGAAGCTTTCTTT
TRBJ2-7	TRBV9	-	TRBD2	CASSPRLAGGAEVQYF	TGTGCCAGCAGCCCCAGACTAGCGGGAGGAGCAGAGGTACAGTACTTC
TRBJ1-1	TRBV6-1	few	-	CASSEEDRASGPGTEAFF	TGTGCCAGCAGTGAAGAGGACCGGGCCTCTGGGCCGGGCACTGAAGCTTTCTTT
TRBJ2-3	TRBV20-1	-	-	CSASPLSGVTDTQYF	TGCAGTGCTAGCCCGCTTAGCGGAGTAACAGATACGCAGTATTTT
TRBJ2-5	TRBV27	-	-	CASSPLGGLGDEQYF	TGTGCCAGCAGTCCGTTGGGGGGTTTAGGCGATGAGCAGTACTTC
TRBJ1-2	TRBV14	few	-	CASSQWSNYGYTF	TGTGCCAGCAGCCAATGGTCTAACTATGGCTACACCTTC
TRBJ1-3	TRBV6-6	-	-	CASSSTQGGSGNTIYF	TGTGCCAGCAGTTCTACACAGGGCGGCTCTGGAAACACCATATATTTT
TRBJ2-1	TRBV7-2	few	-	CASSPKIYNEQFF	TGTGCCAGCAGCCCTAAGATCTACAATGAGCAGTTCTTC
TRBJ2-7	TRBV20-1	-	TRBD2	CSARGRGGGLSYEQYF	TGCAGTGCTAGAGGGAGGGGCGGGGGGTTATCCTACGAGCAGTACTTC
TRBJ1-2	TRBV29-1	-	-	CSIWTRNRNGYTF	TGCAGCATCTGGACAAGGAACCGGAATGGCTACACCTTC